The TCR beta chain described here comes from a study of patients and donors after allogeneic stem cell transplantation. TCRdb re-called the RT-PCR reads with MiXCR, one entry per CDR3 protein. The sample shows about 960,000 distinct CDR3 sequences, around 17% of them seen only once. Germline-derived CDR1 and CDR2 are KGHSH and LQKENI. The CDR3 extends over 17 amino acids. Trimming took 2 bases from V and 1 from J, leaving 14 bases between them. This chain joins TRBV18 and TRBJ2-2; D is unresolved. Sequenced material: blood, either unsorted or a sorted T cell fraction (not recorded which). This receptor was taken from a human donor who was either an allogeneic HSCT recipient or a stem cell or donor lymphocyte infusion donor (not recorded which). It is not recorded whose cells these are; they may come from a transplant donor. The CDR3 sequence is CASSPVSPRRNTGELFF. The CDR3, as DNA: TGTGCCAGCTCACCAGTTTCGCCAAGGAGGAACACCGGGGAGCTGTTTTTT.